The 15 T cell receptor beta chains listed next were all sequenced from one sample in a study of CD8 T cells in ankylosing spondylitis. One entry per CDR3 protein, called by TCRdb with MiXCR from the 5' RACE reads. The sample carries 250,000 to 400,000 distinct CDR3 sequences, 11% recorded once. The sample consisted of blood, either unsorted or a sorted T cell fraction (not recorded which). The receptors were sampled from a female donor with ankylosing spondylitis or in good health (not recorded which).

As to this clonotype: This sequence may be a read error, since a much larger clone differs from it by one base. The chain has TRBV10-3 and TRBJ2-7, with 7 bases that match TRBD1. Germline V gene sequence: CDR1 ENHRY, CDR2 SYGVKD. The CDR3 loop spans 13 amino acids. The CDR3 spells CAIKGQIGYKQYF. CDR3 sequence (DNA): TGTGCCATCAAGGGACAGATTGGCTACAAGCAGTACTTC.

This clonotype has a handful of counts. The V call is TRBV19, the J call TRBJ1-2; D may be TRBD1 (6 bases). Trimming left V 7 bases short and J 0 bases short, with 18 bases between. The CDR3 totals 16 residues. Germline CDR1 is LNHDA and CDR2 is SQIVND (reference sequence). The CDR3 region has the DNA TGTGCCAGTAACGGGGGCAGGGAAAACTCTAACTATGGCTACACCTTC. It encodes CASNGGRENSNYGYTF.

The chain carries TRBV20-1 and TRBJ2-2; TRBD2 agrees at 8 bases. In germline, CDR1 is DFQATT, CDR2 SNEGSKA (reference sequence). The CDR3 is 15 residues long. V lost 1 base to trimming and J lost 6 bases; unmatched junction nucleotides: 7. The CDR3 loop reads CSARVAGRRPGELFF. The CDR3 DNA follows: TGCAGTGCTAGAGTAGCGGGAAGGCGTCCCGGGGAGCTGTTTTTT.

This clonotype occurred once. A much larger clone lies one base from this, so it may be a read error. The chain carries TRBV28 and TRBJ2-3; D is uncertain. CDR3 length: 12 residues. Germline loops: CDR1 MDHEN, CDR2 SYDVKM. The CDR3 DNA sequence: TGTGCCAGCACCTCCAGCACAGATACGCAGTGTTTT. Translated: CASTSSTDTQCF.

A word on this clonotype: Possible read error: a much larger clone is one base away. The chain uses TRBV12-3 or TRBV12-4 and TRBJ2-2; tentatively, D is TRBD2 (6 bases). The length of the CDR3 is 11 residues. The CDR3 loop is CASWLGGELVF. The CDR3 region has the DNA TGTGCCAGCTGGCTTGGCGGGGAGCTGGTTTTT.

This clonotype was recorded a few times. The chain joins TRBV21-1 to TRBJ1-4; the table's TRBD1 call for D was not verified on the DNA. TRBV21-1 is deemed a pseudogene. This CDR3 has 16 residues. The CDR3 nucleotides are TGTGCCAGCAGCAATTTAGTAGGACAGGGGGGTGAAAAACTGTTTTTT. As protein: CASSNLVGQGGEKLFF.

This clonotype was seen at least ten times. V is TRBV29-1 and J is TRBJ2-1; the D gene is possibly TRBD1 (7 bases). The germline V gene encodes CDR1 SQVTM and CDR2 ANQGSEA. This CDR3 is built from 11 residues. The V end lost 7 bases, the J end lost 8 bases, and 12 bases lay between the germline ends. As DNA, the CDR3 is TGCAGCGGCAGGGGGGAGCATGAGCAGTTCTTC. Its translation: CSGRGEHEQFF.

This clonotype has a count of ten or more. This chain connects TRBV6-6 to TRBJ2-5, with TRBD2 matching 7 bases. V lost 7 bases, J lost 6 bases, and 5 bases stayed unmatched. The CDR3 runs to 12 residues. In germline, CDR1 is MNHNY, CDR2 SVGAGI (reference sequence). The CDR3 DNA reads TGTGCCAGCACAACTAGCGTGCAGACCCAGTACTTC. Translating it yields CASTTSVQTQYF.

This clonotype was found a few times. The V call is TRBV5-1, the J call TRBJ2-1; D remains unclear. Germline assignment: CDR1 SGHRS and CDR2 YFSETQ. V was pared by 7 bases and J by 1 base, with 9 bases between. The CDR3 has 13 amino acids. The CDR3 loop is CASSAESYNEQFF. The CDR3 DNA reads TGCGCCAGCTCGGCGGAGTCCTACAATGAGCAGTTCTTC.

This clonotype has a handful of counts. This chain connects TRBV3-1 to TRBJ2-7, with D perhaps being TRBD1 or TRBD2 (5 bases each). Trimming stripped 4 bases from V and 2 bases from J, with 12 bases between. CDR3 size: 14 residues. Germline assignment: CDR1 LGHDT and CDR2 YNNKEL (reference sequence). CDR3 protein: CASSRGFSTYEQYF. The DNA of the CDR3 is TGTGCCAGCAGCCGGGGGTTTAGCACCTACGAGCAGTACTTC.

The CDR3 loop is CASREPLGGSTDTQYF. CDR3 in DNA: TGTGCCAGCAGAGAACCCCTCGGGGGTAGCACAGATACGCAGTATTTT. The chain carries TRBV6-2 or TRBV6-3 and TRBJ2-3, with a tentative D call TRBD2 (6 bases). Germline-derived CDR1 and CDR2 are MNHEY and SVGEGT. Trimming stripped 6 bases from V and 0 bases from J, with 16 bases between. The CDR3 is 16 residues long.

This clonotype came up many times. CDR3 DNA: TGCGCCAGCAGCTTGAGAAGGGCCTACAATGAGCAGTTCTTC. This encodes CASSLRRAYNEQFF. This chain links TRBV5-1 with TRBJ2-1, with unresolved D. The germline V and J ends were trimmed by 1 base and 2 bases, with 7 bases remaining between them. The germline V gene has CDR1 SGHRS and CDR2 YFSETQ. The CDR3 extends over 14 amino acids. Using reference TRBV5-1 and TRBJ2-1 for the parts outside the CDR3, the full variable domain is KAGVTQTPRYLIKTRGQQVTLSCSPISGHRSVSWYQQTPGQGLQFLFEYFSETQRNKGNFPGRFSGRQFSNSRSEMNVSTLELGDSALYLCASSLRRAYNEQFFGPGTRLTVL.

The CDR3 sequence: CASKNEAGRSATNEKLFF. The DNA for the CDR3 is TGTGCCAGCAAGAACGAAGCCGGGAGATCAGCAACTAATGAAAAACTGTTTTTT. The genes are TRBV28 and TRBJ1-4, with unresolved D. This CDR3 contains 18 residues. Germline V gene sequence: CDR1 MDHEN, CDR2 SYDVKM. With 7 bases removed from V and 0 bases from J, the gap between germline ends came to 21 bases.

Comments on this clonotype: This may stem from a read error, because a much larger clone lies one nucleotide away. Here the CDR3 DNA reads TGTACCAGCAGTCGTACTGGGGAGCCCCAGCATTTT. Its protein is CTSSRTGEPQHF. This chain joins TRBV7-2 and TRBJ1-5; D gene ambiguous. The CDR3 contains 12 residues. Trimming shortened V by 6 bases and J by 8 bases, and 11 bases separated the two germline ends. Germline V gene sequence: CDR1 SGHTA, CDR2 FQGNSA.

With regard to this clonotype: A single base separates this from a much larger clone, so it may be a read error. The rearrangement links TRBV7-2 to TRBJ1-2; TRBD1 matches at 7 bases. J lost 4 bases, V lost 1 base, and 6 bases had no gene match. Germline CDR1 reads SGHTA; CDR2 reads FQGNSA. CDR3 length equals 15 residues. CDR3 coding DNA: TGTGCCAGCAGCTTAGGGGGACAGCCGAGCTATGGCTACACCTTC. It yields the protein CASSLGGQPSYGYTF.